This TCR beta chain was obtained from a study of blood T cell repertoires in COVID-19. This table comes from immunoSEQ multiplex PCR, and its TCRdb copy is limited to in-frame clones, with some not included. The repertoire consists of 55,000 or so clones, with around 87% occurring once and the leading ten covering about 7%. The germline CDR1 and CDR2 sequences are SGHTA and FQGNSA. The CDR3 contains 18 residues. J was trimmed by 3 bases and V by 5 bases; bases with no gene match: 14. This rearrangement joins TRBV7-2 to TRBJ2-1; 9 bases fit TRBD1. The specimen was peripheral blood. The TCR originated in a man aged 55-75 years with active or convalescent COVID-19. The CDR3 DNA reads TGTGCCAGCAGCCCCACGGGGACAGGGCTCTCTCTCTACAATGAGCAGTTCTTC. It specifies CASSPTGTGLSLYNEQFF.